Reported below is one T cell receptor beta chain. Its target is not known. The V end lost 3 bases, the J end lost 2 bases, and 9 bases lay between the germline ends. The CDR3 runs to 13 residues. Germline loops: CDR1 SGHDT, CDR2 YYEEEE. This entry comes from a study of OX40 agonist ivuxolimab in advanced cancers. General study results and limits: Undetermined was the antigen specificity of the expanded peripheral T cells. Partial responders treated at 0.1-3.0 mg/kg exhibited clonal expansion among the lowest measured. Clonal expansion by week 6 occurred in CD4+ and CD8+ blood T cells (at 0.1 to 3.0 mg/kg).

Sequenced by immunoSEQ multiplex PCR; TCRdb stores in-frame clones only, minus some. The table includes about 26,000 clones, roughly four fifths detected once. This clonotype was obtained from an adult with an advanced solid tumor such as melanoma, head and neck, liver or kidney cancer. This rearrangement joins TRBV5-6 to TRBJ2-7; D possibly corresponds to TRBD2 (5 bases). The sequences come from CD4+ or CD8+ T cells sorted from blood, collected in a trial of the OX40 agonist ivuxolimab. The CDR3 nucleotides read TGTGCCAGCAGCTCGGGGAGTCCCTACGAGCAGTACTTC. As protein: CASSSGSPYEQYF.